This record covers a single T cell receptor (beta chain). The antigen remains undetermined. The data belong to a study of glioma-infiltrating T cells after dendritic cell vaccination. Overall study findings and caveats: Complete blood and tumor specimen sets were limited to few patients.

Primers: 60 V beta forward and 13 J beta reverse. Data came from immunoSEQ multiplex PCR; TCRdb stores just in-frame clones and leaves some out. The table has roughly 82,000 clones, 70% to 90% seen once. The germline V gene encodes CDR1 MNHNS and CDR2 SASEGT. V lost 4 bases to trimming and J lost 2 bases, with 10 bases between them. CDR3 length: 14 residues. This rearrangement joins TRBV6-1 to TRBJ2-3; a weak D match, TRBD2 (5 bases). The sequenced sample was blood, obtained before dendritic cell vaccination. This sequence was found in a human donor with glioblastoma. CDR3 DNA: TGTGCCAGCAGTGTTGGTAGCGACACAGATACGCAGTATTTT. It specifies CASSVGSDTDTQYF.